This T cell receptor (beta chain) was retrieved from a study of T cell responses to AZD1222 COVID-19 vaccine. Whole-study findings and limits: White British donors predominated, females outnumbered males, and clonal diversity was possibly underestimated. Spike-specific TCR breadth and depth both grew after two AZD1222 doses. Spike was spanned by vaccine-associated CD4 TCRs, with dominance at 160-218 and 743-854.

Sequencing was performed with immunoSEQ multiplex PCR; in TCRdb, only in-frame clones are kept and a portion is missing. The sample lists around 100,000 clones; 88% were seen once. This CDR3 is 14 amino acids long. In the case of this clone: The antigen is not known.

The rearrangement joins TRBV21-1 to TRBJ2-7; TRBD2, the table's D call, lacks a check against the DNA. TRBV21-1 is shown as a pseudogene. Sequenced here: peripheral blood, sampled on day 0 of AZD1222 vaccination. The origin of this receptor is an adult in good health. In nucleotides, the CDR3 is TGTGCCAGCAGCAAGGGGGGGGCTACCTACGAGCAGTACTTC. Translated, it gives CASSKGGATYEQYF.